The rows below give T cell receptor beta chains drawn from one sample of a study of cytomegalovirus exposure and HLA in healthy donors. Some clones are missing from TCRdb's copy, which holds only in-frame ones; the method was immunoSEQ multiplex PCR. The table has 100,000 to 150,000 clones, around 70% seen once. Material: PBMCs. These receptors all stem from a woman in her sixties in good health and CMV-seropositive. Both conserved end residues are part of each CDR3. Each record gives: V gene, J gene, D gene, clone size, CDR3 DNA, CDR3 protein. The D gene is left open where the match is weak. Only part of the rows carry a size: once, few, many, or a class if the clone is expanded.

TRBV29-1,TRBJ1-1,-,-,TGCAGCGCCTCGACTCTTAGTGAGAACACTGAAGCTTTCTTT,CSASTLSENTEAFF
TRBV6-5,TRBJ1-5,-,-,TGTGCCAGCAGTTACGGGGGGACGTCCAATCAGCCCCAGCATTTT,CASSYGGTSNQPQHF
TRBV7-9,TRBJ1-3,-,-,TGTGCCAGCAGTATCGAACGGGTCATTTCTGGAAACACCATATATTTT,CASSIERVISGNTIYF
TRBV4-2,TRBJ2-3,-,-,TGTGCCAGCAGCCAAGATGTCAGGGGAGGGACTCAGCAGTATTTT,CASSQDVRGGTQQYF
TRBV11-2,TRBJ2-1,-,-,TGTGCCAGCAGCTTTCTTGACAATGAGCAGTTCTTC,CASSFLDNEQFF
TRBV21-1,TRBJ1-3,-,-,TGTGCCAGCAGCAAATCCTGCAGGGGGCTTGGAAACACCATATATTTT,CASSKSCRGLGNTIYF
TRBV7-2,TRBJ2-1,-,-,TGTGCCAGCAGCTTACAAAGTCGGGGGGCCGTTCGGAATGAGCAGTTCTTC,CASSLQSRGAVRNEQFF
TRBV5-6,TRBJ2-7,-,-,TGTGCCAGCAGCTTGGGTAGCTCCTACGAGCAGTACTTC,CASSLGSSYEQYF
TRBV2,TRBJ2-5,TRBD1,-,TGTGCCAGCAGTGGACAGGGACGAGAGACCCAGTACTTC,CASSGQGRETQYF
TRBV7-9,TRBJ1-1,TRBD1,few,TGTTCCAGCAGCCACGGACAGGGAGCTTTCTTT,CSSSHGQGAFF
TRBV6-1,TRBJ2-1,TRBD1,once,TGTGCCAGCAGTGATTTGGGGGACAGGGCATCCTACAATGAGCAGTTCTTC,CASSDLGDRASYNEQFF
TRBV5-1,TRBJ1-2,-,-,TGCGCCAGCAGCTTGGACAGGGATGGCTACACCTTC,CASSLDRDGYTF
TRBV6-1,TRBJ2-7,-,few,TGTGCCAGCAGTCCCCGACAGAACCTCCGCGAGCAGTACTTC,CASSPRQNLREQYF
TRBV10-3,TRBJ1-5,-,-,TGTGCCATCAGTGAGTCGCGAGGGTCCAGGCAGCCCCAGCATTTT,CAISESRGSRQPQHF
TRBV11-2,TRBJ2-7,-,-,TGTGCCAGCAGCTCGACCGGGAGACCGTACGAGCAGTACTTC,CASSSTGRPYEQYF
TRBV7-8,TRBJ2-3,-,-,TGTGCCAGCAGCCGTCGGCGGATCGGGACAGATACGCAGTATTTT,CASSRRRIGTDTQYF
TRBV7-3,TRBJ1-1,-,-,TGTGCCAGCAGCTCTATGGTTCAGGTTGAAGCTTTCTTT,CASSSMVQVEAFF
TRBV10-3,TRBJ1-4,TRBD1,-,TGTGCCATCAGTGAGTCGGGACAGGGCTTAAATGAAAAACTGTTTTTT,CAISESGQGLNEKLFF
TRBV2,TRBJ1-1,TRBD1,-,TGTGCCAGCAAATTAACAGGGGACACTGAAGCTTTCTTT,CASKLTGDTEAFF
TRBV2,TRBJ2-3,TRBD1,-,TGTGCCAGCAGTGAGGGGACAGGGGGCACAGATACGCAGTATTTT,CASSEGTGGTDTQYF
TRBV7-8,TRBJ2-2,TRBD1,-,TGTGCCAGCAGCTTAAAGGGACAGGGGGATCGGGCCGGGGAGCTGTTTTTT,CASSLKGQGDRAGELFF
TRBV7-9,TRBJ1-2,TRBD1,-,TGTGCCAGCAGCCCGGGACAGTACTATGGCTACACCTTC,CASSPGQYYGYTF
TRBV18,TRBJ1-6,TRBD1,-,TGTGCCAGCTCACCTGACCGCCGGGACAGGGGATATAATTCACCCCTCCACTTT,CASSPDRRDRGYNSPLHF
TRBV5-1,TRBJ1-1,-,-,TGCGCCAGCAGCTCACAGGGCCAGAACACTGAAGCTTTCTTT,CASSSQGQNTEAFF
TRBV7-3,TRBJ2-3,TRBD2,-,TGTGCCAGCAGCTCGAGGGCTAGCGGGGGGGGTTTCACAGATACGCAGTATTTT,CASSSRASGGGFTDTQYF
TRBV21-1,TRBJ1-5,-,-,TGTGCCAGCAGCTATCTGGGGGCAGTTAATAGCAATCAGCCCCAGCATTTT,CASSYLGAVNSNQPQHF
TRBV5-6,TRBJ2-7,-,-,TGTGCCAGCAGCTTGGGACCCTCGGGTGGGTACGAGCAGTACTTC,CASSLGPSGGYEQYF
TRBV14,TRBJ2-5,TRBD1,-,TGTGCCAGCAGCCCTGACAGGGGCGGAGGTATCGAGACCCAGTACTTC,CASSPDRGGGIETQYF
TRBV11-2,TRBJ2-7,-,once,TGTGCCAGCGATCTTACAGGGAACTACGAGCAGTACTTC,CASDLTGNYEQYF
TRBV29-1,TRBJ1-2,TRBD1,-,TGCAGCGCTGTGGGGGACAGGGAGAAAGGAAACTATGGCTACACCTTC,CSAVGDREKGNYGYTF
TRBV5-6,TRBJ1-2,-,-,TGTGCCAGCAGTTTGGGGTACAGGGTAAGAGGGGGCTACACCTTC,CASSLGYRVRGGYTF
TRBV19,TRBJ2-3,TRBD2,-,TGTGCCAGTAGGACTAGCAGAACAGATACGCAGTATTTT,CASRTSRTDTQYF
TRBV2,TRBJ1-2,-,few,TGTGCCAGCAGTGAAAGCAAGTATGGCTACACCTTC,CASSESKYGYTF
TRBV10-2,TRBJ2-7,TRBD1,few,TGCGCCAGCGGGGAAAGGGACAGGGGCTCCTACGAGCAGTACTTC,CASGERDRGSYEQYF
TRBV7-6,TRBJ2-7,-,few,TGTGCCAGCAGCTTAGACCCGGGAAAGAATGAGCAGTACTTC,CASSLDPGKNEQYF
TRBV10-3,TRBJ1-1,-,-,TGTGCCATCAGTGAGTCGGAGGTTGAAGCTTTCTTT,CAISESEVEAFF
TRBV19,TRBJ1-5,-,few,TGTGCCAGTAGTCCAACGGCTGAGGGCCAGCCCCAGCATTTT,CASSPTAEGQPQHF
TRBV7-2,TRBJ2-7,-,once,TGTGCCAGCAGCTTTGGGGGGACAGCCTCCTACGAGCAGTACTTC,CASSFGGTASYEQYF
TRBV10-2,TRBJ1-5,TRBD1,-,TGCGCCCCCCGGAGGACAGGGGGCAATCAGCCCCAGCATTTT,CAPRRTGGNQPQHF
TRBV5-1,TRBJ2-1,TRBD1,few,TGCGCCAGCAGCGTGGGACAGTTCAATGAGCAGTTCTTC,CASSVGQFNEQFF
TRBV5-4,TRBJ2-1,TRBD2,-,TGTGCCAGCAGCTTAGCGGGGGCCCGGGAGCAGTTCTTC,CASSLAGAREQFF
TRBV13,TRBJ2-1,-,-,TGTGCCAGCAGCTTAGGTAGTAGTCCGGAGTTCTTC,CASSLGSSPEFF
TRBV6-1,TRBJ1-2,-,-,TGTGCCAGCAGGATGAGGACTGCCGGGGGCTACACCTTC,CASRMRTAGGYTF